This TCR beta chain was captured in a study of shared clonotypes between healthy human individuals. V was trimmed by 4 bases and J by 7 bases, leaving 14 bases between them. From germline, CDR1 is MNHNS and CDR2 SASEGT. The CDR3 is 14 residues long. Each cell subset's genomic DNA was divided evenly among several immunoSEQ plates. Using immunoSEQ multiplex PCR, the repertoire was profiled, and TCRdb retains in-frame clones only, with some absent. The table includes more than 2,000,000 clones, over 85% detected once. The sequence came from a man aged 18-30 years in good health. Some clones in this sample may be carry-over from other donors' samples. The specimen sequenced was naive CD4+ T cells from PBMCs. Subset specified: CD45RA+ positively selected. The chain carries TRBV6-1 and TRBJ2-1, with D hard to call. DNA of the CDR3: TGTGCCAGCAGTGGGCCTGGATTAGGGAATGAGCAGTTCTTC. This translates into CASSGPGLGNEQFF.